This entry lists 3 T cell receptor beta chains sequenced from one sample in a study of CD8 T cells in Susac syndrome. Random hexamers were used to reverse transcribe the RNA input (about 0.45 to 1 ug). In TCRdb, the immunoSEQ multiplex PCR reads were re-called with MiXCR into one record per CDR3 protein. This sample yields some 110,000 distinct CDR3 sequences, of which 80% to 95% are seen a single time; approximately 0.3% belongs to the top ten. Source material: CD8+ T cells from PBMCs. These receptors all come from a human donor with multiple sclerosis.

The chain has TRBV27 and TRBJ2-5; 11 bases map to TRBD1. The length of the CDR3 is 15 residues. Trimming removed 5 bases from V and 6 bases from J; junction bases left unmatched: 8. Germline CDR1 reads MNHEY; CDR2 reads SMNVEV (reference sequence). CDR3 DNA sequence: TGTGCCAGCAGTCCCCGGGACAGGGGGTTTAAGACCCAGTACTTC. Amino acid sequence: CASSPRDRGFKTQYF.

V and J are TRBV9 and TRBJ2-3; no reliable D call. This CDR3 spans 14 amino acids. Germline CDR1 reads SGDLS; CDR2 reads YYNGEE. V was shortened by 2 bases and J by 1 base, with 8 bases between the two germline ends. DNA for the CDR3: TGTGCCAGCAGCGTCTTTAGGGGCACAGATACGCAGTATTTT. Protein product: CASSVFRGTDTQYF. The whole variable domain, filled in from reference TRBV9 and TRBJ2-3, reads DSGVTQTPKHLITATGQRVTLRCSPRSGDLSVYWYQQSLDQGLQFLIQYYNGEERAKGNILERFSAQQFPDLHSELNLSSLELGDSALYFCASSVFRGTDTQYFGPGTRLTVL.

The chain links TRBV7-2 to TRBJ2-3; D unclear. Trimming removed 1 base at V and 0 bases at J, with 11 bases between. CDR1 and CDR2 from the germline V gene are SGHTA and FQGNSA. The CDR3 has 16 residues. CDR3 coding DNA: TGTGCCAGCAGCTTAGGGTTAGCCTCGAGCACAGATACGCAGTATTTT. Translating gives CASSLGLASSTDTQYF. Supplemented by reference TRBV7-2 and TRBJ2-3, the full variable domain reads GAGVSQSPSNKVTEKGKDVELRCDPISGHTALYWYRQSLGQGLEFLIYFQGNSAPDKSGLPSDRFSAERTGGSVSTLTIQRTQQEDSAVYLCASSLGLASSTDTQYFGPGTRLTVL.